Reported below is one T cell receptor (beta chain). Its target is not known. The germline V and J ends were trimmed by 0 bases and 13 bases, with 13 bases remaining between them. Germline loops: CDR1 SGHRS, CDR2 YFSETQ. The CDR3 extends over 13 amino acids. This sample was taken from a study of cytomegalovirus exposure and HLA in healthy donors. Use of 60 Vbeta and 13 Jbeta primers characterized the PCR. This table comes from immunoSEQ multiplex PCR, and its TCRdb copy is limited to in-frame clones, with some not included. The sample carries under 120,000 clones, 65% recorded once. Whole-study findings and limits: In an earlier analysis, most TCR beta V segments were productive about 87% or about 30% of the time. Certain sequence variants were highly shared and formed a cluster, and this cluster was likely a sequencing artifact. Associated with HLA alleles at 0.05 false discovery rate in a later analysis were 16,951 TCR beta sequences.

This sequence joins TRBV5-1 and TRBJ1-4; D gene ambiguous. The clonotype comes from a man aged 30 to 39 in good health and CMV-seropositive. Sequencing input: PBMCs. The CDR3 sequence: CASSLETRTPLFF. As DNA, the CDR3 is TGCGCCAGCAGCTTGGAGACCCGGACTCCACTGTTTTTT. Using reference TRBV5-1 and TRBJ1-4 for the parts outside the CDR3, the full variable domain is KAGVTQTPRYLIKTRGQQVTLSCSPISGHRSVSWYQQTPGQGLQFLFEYFSETQRNKGNFPGRFSGRQFSNSRSEMNVSTLELGDSALYLCASSLETRTPLFFGSGTQLSVL.